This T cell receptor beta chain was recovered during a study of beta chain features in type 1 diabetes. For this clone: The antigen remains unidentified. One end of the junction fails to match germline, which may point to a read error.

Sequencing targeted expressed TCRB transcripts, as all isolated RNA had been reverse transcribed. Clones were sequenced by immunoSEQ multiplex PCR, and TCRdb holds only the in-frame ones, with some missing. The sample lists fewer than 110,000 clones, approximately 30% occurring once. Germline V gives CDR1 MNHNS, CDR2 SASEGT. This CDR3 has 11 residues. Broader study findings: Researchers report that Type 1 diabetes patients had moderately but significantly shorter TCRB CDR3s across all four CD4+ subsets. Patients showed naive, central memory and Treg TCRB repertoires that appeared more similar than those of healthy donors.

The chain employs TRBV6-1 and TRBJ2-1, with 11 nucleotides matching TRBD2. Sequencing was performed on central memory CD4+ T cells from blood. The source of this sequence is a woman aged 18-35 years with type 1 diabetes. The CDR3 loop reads CASRTSGKSVF. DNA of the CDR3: TGTGCCAGCAGGACTAGCGGGAAATCGGTCTTC.